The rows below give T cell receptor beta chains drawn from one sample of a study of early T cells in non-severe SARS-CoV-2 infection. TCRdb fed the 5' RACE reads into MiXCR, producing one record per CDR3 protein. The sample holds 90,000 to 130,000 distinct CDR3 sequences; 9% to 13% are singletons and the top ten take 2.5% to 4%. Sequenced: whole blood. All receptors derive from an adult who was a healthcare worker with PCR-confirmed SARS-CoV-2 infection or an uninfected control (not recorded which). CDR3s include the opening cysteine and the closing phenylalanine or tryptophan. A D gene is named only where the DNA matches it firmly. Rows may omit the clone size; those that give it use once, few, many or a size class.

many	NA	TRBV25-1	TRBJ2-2	CASSEYRFTELTNTGELFF	TGTGCCAGCAGTGAATATCGTTTTACGGAACTTACGAACACCGGGGAGCTGTTTTTT
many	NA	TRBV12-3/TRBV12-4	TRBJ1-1	CASSPGRSNTEAFF	TGTGCCAGCAGCCCGGGACGTAGTAACACTGAAGCTTTCTTT
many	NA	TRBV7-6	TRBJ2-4	CASSLAQNHKKAKNIQYF	TGTGCCAGCAGCTTAGCGCAGAATCACAAAAAAGCCAAAAACATTCAGTACTTC
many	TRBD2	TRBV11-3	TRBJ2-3	CASSFVTSGGHTDTQYF	TGTGCCAGCAGCTTCGTGACTAGCGGGGGACACACAGATACGCAGTATTTT
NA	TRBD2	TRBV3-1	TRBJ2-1	CASSRTGGNEHFF	TGTGCCAGCAGCCGGACGGGGGGAAATGAGCATTTCTTC
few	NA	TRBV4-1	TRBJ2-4	CASSKKKGGIVENIQYF	TGCGCCAGCAGCAAAAAAAAGGGGGGAATAGTCGAAAACATTCAGTACTTC
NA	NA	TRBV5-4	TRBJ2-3	CASSLALDTQYF	TGTGCCAGCAGCTTGGCACTAGATACGCAGTATTTT
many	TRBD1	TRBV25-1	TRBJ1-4	CASSEWGQGREKLFF	TGTGCCAGCAGTGAATGGGGACAGGGAAGGGAAAAACTGTTTTTT
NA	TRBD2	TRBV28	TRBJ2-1	CAILSSGGAANEQFF	TGTGCCATCCTCTCTAGCGGGGGGGCCGCCAATGAGCAGTTCTTC
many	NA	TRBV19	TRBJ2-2	CASTLSGVGTGELFF	TGTGCCAGTACCCTATCAGGGGTGGGTACCGGGGAGCTGTTTTTT
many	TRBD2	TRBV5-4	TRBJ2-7	CASSLPSGSGEQYF	TGTGCCAGCAGCCTCCCTAGCGGGAGTGGCGAGCAGTACTTC
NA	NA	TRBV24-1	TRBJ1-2	CATSGKTDGNYGYTF	TGTGCCACCAGCGGGAAGACGGATGGTAACTATGGCTACACCTTC
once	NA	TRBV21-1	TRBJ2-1	CASSKRGPAGVVDEQFF	TGTGCCAGCAGCAAAAGGGGGCCAGCGGGAGTAGTCGATGAGCAGTTCTTC
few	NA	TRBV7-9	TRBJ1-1	CASSQDSGTEAFF	TGTGCCAGCAGCCAGGATTCCGGGACAGAAGCTTTCTTT
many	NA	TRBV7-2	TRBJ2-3	CASSFEGFGSLYF	TGTGCCAGCAGCTTTGAAGGGTTCGGCAGCTTGTATTTT
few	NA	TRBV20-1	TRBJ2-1	CSARDSRGSAYNEQFF	TGCAGTGCTAGAGATTCTCGGGGGTCCGCCTACAATGAGCAGTTCTTC
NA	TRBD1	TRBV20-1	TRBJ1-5	CSASQGELGNQPQHF	TGCAGTGCCTCACAGGGGGAGTTGGGCAATCAGCCCCAGCATTTT
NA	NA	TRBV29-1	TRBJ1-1	CSVGTEYTEAFF	TGCAGCGTTGGCACAGAGTACACTGAAGCTTTCTTT
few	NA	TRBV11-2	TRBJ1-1	CASKGHMNTEAFF	TGTGCCAGCAAGGGACACATGAACACTGAAGCTTTCTTT
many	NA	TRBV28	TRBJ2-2	CASTLPRTANTGELFF	TGTGCCAGCACCCTCCCCAGGACAGCGAACACCGGGGAGCTGTTTTTT
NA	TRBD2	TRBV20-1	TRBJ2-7	CSASWAGAYEQYF	TGCAGTGCTAGTTGGGCGGGAGCCTACGAGCAGTACTTC
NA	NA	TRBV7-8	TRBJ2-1	CASSLRVRVGGKSSYNEQFF	TGTGCCAGCAGCTTAAGAGTACGTGTAGGAGGAAAAAGCTCCTACAATGAGCAGTTCTTC